Below, 19 T cell receptor beta chains from the same sample are listed, as sequenced in a study of response to subunit inactivated influenza vaccine. TCRdb independently ran MiXCR on the RT-PCR reads; one entry per CDR3 protein. Here the sample spans 600,000 to 850,000 distinct CDR3 sequences, roughly 15% being singletons. The sample consisted of PBMCs from blood, taken 14 days before vaccination. These receptors originate from a man in his fifties or sixties who received an inactivated influenza vaccine.

This clonotype was found a few times. The rearrangement joins TRBV4-3 to TRBJ2-7, with D maybe TRBD2 (5 bases). Trimming cost V 3 bases and J 5 bases, with 14 bases left between them. This CDR3 has 14 residues. The germline gives CDR1 LGHNA, CDR2 YSLEER. The CDR3 loop is CASSHLLWRDEQYF. As DNA, the CDR3 is TGCGCCAGCAGCCATTTACTATGGCGGGACGAGCAGTACTTC.

This clonotype was detected ten times or more. The chain combines TRBV7-3 with TRBJ2-1; TRBD2 agrees at 12 bases. The CDR3 extends over 16 amino acids. Looked up from germline, CDR1 is SGHTA and CDR2 is FQGTGA. The V gene end was trimmed by 6 bases and the J gene end by 12 bases; junction bases not matched to a gene: 15. This chain's CDR3 is CASSSTALAGGGGQFF. CDR3 nucleotides: TGTGCCAGCAGTTCCACGGCCCTAGCGGGAGGGGGCGGGCAGTTCTTC.

The table lists this clonotype with many counts. V gene TRBV4-1 combines with J gene TRBJ1-1; D ambiguous. The CDR3 is 13 amino acids. Between the trimmed V and J ends, which lost 0 bases and 2 bases, there was a span of 4 bases. Germline V gene lookup returns CDR1 MGHRA and CDR2 YSYEKL. The CDR3 nucleotides read TGCGCCAGCAGCCAAGAGGCAAACACTGAAGCTTTCTTT. This translates into CASSQEANTEAFF.

This clonotype has only a few counts. The V and J genes are TRBV3-1 and TRBJ2-1; D uncertain. Germline CDR1 reads LGHDT; CDR2 reads YNNKEL (reference sequence). V lost 3 bases to trimming and J lost 8 bases, with 14 bases between them. The CDR3 sequence is 14 residues long. Here the CDR3 reads CASSQAAAGDEQFF. The CDR3 DNA reads TGTGCCAGCAGCCAGGCGGCCGCTGGGGATGAGCAGTTCTTC.

This clonotype was found a few times. V usage is TRBV2 and J usage is TRBJ2-3; D gene unclear. Per the germline V gene, CDR1 is SNHLY and CDR2 is FYNNEI. With 0 bases removed from V and 2 bases from J, the gap between germline ends came to 6 bases. The length of the CDR3 is 14 residues. CDR3 amino acids: CASSEAGITDTQYF. The CDR3, as DNA: TGTGCCAGCAGTGAAGCAGGGATCACAGATACGCAGTATTTT.

The CDR3 loop is CASSLWDSMNTEAFF. The DNA for the CDR3 is TGTGCCAGCAGTTTATGGGACAGTATGAACACTGAAGCTTTCTTT. The rearrangement uses TRBV12-3 or TRBV12-4 and TRBJ1-1, with 7 bases that match TRBD1. The CDR3 is 15 residues long. Trimming took 2 bases from V and 0 from J; bases not matched to a gene: 3.

The V gene is TRBV12-3 or TRBV12-4, the J gene TRBJ2-5; D is perhaps TRBD1 (6 bases). Trimming took off 6 bases at V and 4 bases at J, with 15 bases between the two ends. The CDR3 covers 14 residues. This CDR3 is CASRLTGLSETQYF. In DNA form, the CDR3 reads TGTGCCAGCAGACTAACAGGGTTATCAGAGACCCAGTACTTC.

This clonotype was seen repeatedly, ten times or more. The chain uses TRBV4-3 and TRBJ2-5; 7 bases align to TRBD1. There are 16 residues in the CDR3. Germline trimming cut 0 bases from V and 2 bases from J; bases unmatched to any gene: 6. The germline CDR1 and CDR2 sequences are LGHNA and YSLEER. This CDR3 reads CASSQEPGRGQETQYF. Written as DNA, the CDR3 is TGCGCCAGCAGCCAAGAACCGGGCAGGGGGCAAGAGACCCAGTACTTC.

This sequence joins TRBV5-1 and TRBJ1-1; no firm D call. The germline gives CDR1 SGHRS, CDR2 YFSETQ. V lost 0 bases and J 1 base, leaving 13 bases between the germline ends. The CDR3 contains 16 residues. The CDR3 nucleotides read TGCGCCAGCAGCTTGGCAGTCGGGGTGGGGAACACTGAAGCTTTCTTT. It translates to CASSLAVGVGNTEAFF.

The V and J genes are TRBV7-8 and TRBJ2-5; 8 nucleotides align to TRBD1. The germline gives CDR1 SGHVS, CDR2 FQNEAQ. The CDR3 spans 16 residues. The ends lost 1 base at V and 2 bases at J; junction bases unmatched: 6. The CDR3 DNA sequence: TGTGCCAGCAGCTTAGGACCTGACAGGGGTCAAGAGACCCAGTACTTC. It translates to CASSLGPDRGQETQYF.

CDR3 nucleotide sequence: TGCAGCGTGGTACAGGGTACAGGAACAGCTTTCTTT. Translated, it gives CSVVQGTGTAFF. The chain is built from TRBV29-1 and TRBJ1-1, with D maybe TRBD1 (6 bases). CDR1 SQVTM and CDR2 ANQGSEA come from the germline V gene. The CDR3 has 12 residues. V was pared by 6 bases and J by 10 bases, with 18 bases between.

The sample holds many counts of this clonotype. The chain has TRBV4-3 and TRBJ2-5, with 8 bases that match TRBD2. CDR1 is LGHNA, CDR2 YSLEER, per germline. V lost 0 bases and J lost 2; bases outside the gene matches: 8. This CDR3 has 17 amino acids. The CDR3 reads CASSQDISGGAQETQYF. The CDR3 DNA reads TGCGCCAGCAGCCAAGATATCAGCGGGGGAGCTCAAGAGACCCAGTACTTC.

This clonotype was counted only a few times. The gene calls are TRBV20-1 and TRBJ1-2; 12 nucleotides agree with TRBD1. The CDR3 length is 12 residues. In germline, CDR1 is DFQATT, CDR2 SNEGSKA (reference sequence). J gave up 7 bases and V 5 bases, and 2 bases lay outside the gene matches. The CDR3 reads CSAGDRGLGYTF. The CDR3 bases are TGCAGTGCTGGGGACAGGGGGCTTGGCTACACCTTC.

This clonotype was seen a few times. The chain has TRBV12-3 or TRBV12-4 and TRBJ1-6; 10 bases are shared with TRBD1. The CDR3 extends over 14 amino acids. V dropped 6 bases and J dropped 10; count of bases not matched to a gene: 6. The CDR3 DNA sequence: TGTGCCAGCAGGGGGACAGGGGTTGAATCACCCCTCCACTTT. It translates to CASRGTGVESPLHF.

The CDR3 nucleotides are TGTGCCAGCAGCTCGTCCGGGACTAGCTACAATGAGCAGTTCTTC. Its translation: CASSSSGTSYNEQFF. The V and J genes are TRBV11-3 and TRBJ2-1, with TRBD2 identical over 8 bases. Germline trimming cut 4 bases from V and 3 bases from J; bases unmatched to any gene: 5. The CDR3 length is 15 residues. The germline V gene has CDR1 SGHNT and CDR2 YENEEA. The entire variable domain, with the rest obtained from reference TRBV11-3 and TRBJ2-1, is as follows: EAGVVQSPRYKIIEKKQPVAFWCNPISGHNTLYWYLQNLGQGPELLIRYENEEAVDDSQLPKDRFSAERLKGVDSTLKIQPAELGDSAVYLCASSSSGTSYNEQFFGPGTRLTVL.

The table lists this clonotype with a few counts. The chain links TRBV14 to TRBJ2-1; TRBD1 is a possible D gene (5 bases). V gave up 2 bases and J gave up 8 bases, with 10 bases separating them. This CDR3 is built from 13 residues. Germline CDR1 reads SGHDN; CDR2 reads FVKESK. CDR3 bases: TGTGCCAGCAGCCAAAATCAACAGGATGAGCAGTTCTTC. Protein: CASSQNQQDEQFF.

The table lists this clonotype with a few counts. The chain has TRBV20-1 and TRBJ1-2, with 12 bases identical to TRBD1. Germline V gene sequence: CDR1 DFQATT, CDR2 SNEGSKA (reference sequence). V dropped 1 base and J dropped 2; count of bases not matched to a gene: 14. The CDR3 totals 19 residues. As DNA, the CDR3 is TGCAGTGCTAGAGGAACTAAGGGACAGGGGGCCAGTTGGAACTATGGCTACACCTTC. Translation: CSARGTKGQGASWNYGYTF.

This chain connects TRBV6-1 to TRBJ2-7; D remains ambiguous. The CDR3 contains 15 residues. Germline-derived CDR1 and CDR2 are MNHNS and SASEGT. Trimming removed 5 bases from V and 5 bases from J, with 19 bases in between. Here the CDR3 reads CASSPRVPSVHEQYF. The CDR3 DNA is TGTGCCAGCAGTCCACGGGTTCCGTCGGTCCACGAGCAGTACTTC.

This clonotype was recorded at least ten times. The CDR3 coding sequence is TGTGCCAGCAGTCTCTCCATTCTAGCGGGGGCCGTTGGCGACGGGGAGCTGTTTTTT. Translated, it gives CASSLSILAGAVGDGELFF. The chain joins TRBV6-4 to TRBJ2-2, with 10 bases matching TRBD2. The germline CDR1 and CDR2 sequences are MRHNA and SNTAGT. The CDR3 is made up of 19 amino acids. Unmatched junction bases numbered 19, after V lost 5 bases and J lost 7 bases.